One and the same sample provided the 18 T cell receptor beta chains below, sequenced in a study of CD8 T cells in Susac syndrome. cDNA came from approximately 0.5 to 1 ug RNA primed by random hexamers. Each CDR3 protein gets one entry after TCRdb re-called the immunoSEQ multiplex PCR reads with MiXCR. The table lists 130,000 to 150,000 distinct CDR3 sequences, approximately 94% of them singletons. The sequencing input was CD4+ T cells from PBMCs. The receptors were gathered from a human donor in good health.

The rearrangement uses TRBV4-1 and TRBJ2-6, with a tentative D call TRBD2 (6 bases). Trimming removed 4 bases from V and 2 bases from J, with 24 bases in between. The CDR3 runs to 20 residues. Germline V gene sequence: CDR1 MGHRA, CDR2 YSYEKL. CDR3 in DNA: TGCGCCAGCAGCCCTATTTTCCTGGGCGGGGTCCAAACTGGGGCCAACGTCCTGACTTTC. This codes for CASSPIFLGGVQTGANVLTF.

CDR3: CSADSQGGAYEQYF. CDR3 DNA: TGCAGCGCCGATTCGCAGGGAGGCGCCTACGAGCAGTACTTC. The rearrangement links TRBV29-1 to TRBJ2-7, with D possibly being TRBD2 (6 bases). Per germline, CDR1 SQVTM and CDR2 ANQGSEA. Trimming shortened V by 7 bases and J by 2 bases, and 18 bases separated the two germline ends. The CDR3 covers 14 residues.

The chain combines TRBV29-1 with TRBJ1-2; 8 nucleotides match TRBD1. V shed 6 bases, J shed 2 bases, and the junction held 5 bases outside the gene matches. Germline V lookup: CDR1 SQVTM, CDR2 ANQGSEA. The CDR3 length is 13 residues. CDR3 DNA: TGCAGCGTCGGACAGGGCGGGAACTATGGCTACACCTTC. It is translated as CSVGQGGNYGYTF.

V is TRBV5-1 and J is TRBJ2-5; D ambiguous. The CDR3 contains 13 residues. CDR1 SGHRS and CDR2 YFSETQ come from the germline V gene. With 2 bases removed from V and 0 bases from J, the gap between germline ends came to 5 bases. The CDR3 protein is CASSFQDQETQYF. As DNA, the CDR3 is TGCGCCAGCAGCTTTCAGGACCAAGAGACCCAGTACTTC.

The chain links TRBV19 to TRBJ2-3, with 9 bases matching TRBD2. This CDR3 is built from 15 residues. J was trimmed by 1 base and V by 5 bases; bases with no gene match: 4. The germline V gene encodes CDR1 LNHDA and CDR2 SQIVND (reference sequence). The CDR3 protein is CASSPLAGGTDTQYF. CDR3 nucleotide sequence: TGTGCCAGTAGTCCCTTAGCGGGGGGCACAGATACGCAGTATTTT.

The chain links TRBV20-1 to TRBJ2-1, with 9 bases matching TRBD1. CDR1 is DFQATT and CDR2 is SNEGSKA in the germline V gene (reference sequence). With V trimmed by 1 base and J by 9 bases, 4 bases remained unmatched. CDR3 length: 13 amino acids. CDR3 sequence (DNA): TGCAGTGCTAGAGTACAGGGGGCTGGTGAGCAGTTCTTC. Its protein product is CSARVQGAGEQFF.

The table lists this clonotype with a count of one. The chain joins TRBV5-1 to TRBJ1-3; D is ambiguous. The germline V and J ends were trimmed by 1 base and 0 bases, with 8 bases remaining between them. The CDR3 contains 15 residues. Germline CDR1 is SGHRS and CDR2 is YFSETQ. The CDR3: CASSLIPNSGNTIYF. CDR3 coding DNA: TGCGCCAGCAGCTTGATCCCAAACTCTGGAAACACCATATATTTT.

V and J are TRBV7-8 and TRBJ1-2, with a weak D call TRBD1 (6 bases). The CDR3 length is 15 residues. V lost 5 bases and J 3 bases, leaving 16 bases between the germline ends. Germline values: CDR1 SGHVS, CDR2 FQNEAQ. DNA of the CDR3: TGTGCCAGCAGCCTAGATACAGGGTTTGACTATGGCTACACCTTC. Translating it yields CASSLDTGFDYGYTF. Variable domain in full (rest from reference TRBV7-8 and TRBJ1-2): GAGVSQSPRYKVAKRGQDVALRCDPISGHVSLFWYQQALGQGPEFLTYFQNEAQLDKSGLPSDRFFAERPEGSVSTLKIQRTQQEDSAVYLCASSLDTGFDYGYTFGSGTRLTVV.

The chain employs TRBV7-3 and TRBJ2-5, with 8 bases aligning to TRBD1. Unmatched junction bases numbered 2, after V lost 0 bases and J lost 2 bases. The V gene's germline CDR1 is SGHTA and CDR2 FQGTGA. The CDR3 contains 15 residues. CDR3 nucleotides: TGTGCCAGCAGCTTAACTGGGACAGGTCAAGAGACCCAGTACTTC. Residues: CASSLTGTGQETQYF.

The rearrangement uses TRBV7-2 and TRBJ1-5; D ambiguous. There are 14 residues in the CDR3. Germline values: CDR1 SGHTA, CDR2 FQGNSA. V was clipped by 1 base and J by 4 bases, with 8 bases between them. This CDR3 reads CASSLDAGNQPQHF. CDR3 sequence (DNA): TGTGCCAGCAGCTTAGACGCGGGAAATCAGCCCCAGCATTTT.

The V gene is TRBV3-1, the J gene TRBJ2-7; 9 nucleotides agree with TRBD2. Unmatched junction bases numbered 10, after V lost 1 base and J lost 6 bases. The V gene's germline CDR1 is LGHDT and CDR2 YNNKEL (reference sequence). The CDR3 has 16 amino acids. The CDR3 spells CASSQVRAGGNSEQYF. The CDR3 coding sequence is TGTGCCAGCAGCCAAGTGCGAGCGGGAGGAAATAGCGAGCAGTACTTC.

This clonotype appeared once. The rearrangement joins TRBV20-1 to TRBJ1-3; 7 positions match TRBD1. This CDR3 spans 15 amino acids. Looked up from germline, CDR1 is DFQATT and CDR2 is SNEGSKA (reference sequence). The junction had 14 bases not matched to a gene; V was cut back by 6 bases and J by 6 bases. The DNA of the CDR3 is TGCAGTGCCCCCAACCCTCAGGGGGAGGCAAACACCATATATTTT. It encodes CSAPNPQGEANTIYF.

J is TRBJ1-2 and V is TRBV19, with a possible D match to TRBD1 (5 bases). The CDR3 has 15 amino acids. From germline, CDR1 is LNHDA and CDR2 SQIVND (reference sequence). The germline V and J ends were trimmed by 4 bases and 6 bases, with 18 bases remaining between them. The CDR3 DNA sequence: TGTGCCAGTAGTAATAACCAGGGAAGGGACGATGGCTACACCTTC. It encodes CASSNNQGRDDGYTF.

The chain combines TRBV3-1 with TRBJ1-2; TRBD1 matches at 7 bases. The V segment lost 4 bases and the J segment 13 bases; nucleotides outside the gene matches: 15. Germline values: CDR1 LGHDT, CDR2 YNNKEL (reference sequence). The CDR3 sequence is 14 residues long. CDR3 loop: CASSPRGQATGCTF. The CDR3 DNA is TGTGCCAGCAGCCCCCGAGGACAGGCTACGGGTTGCACCTTC.

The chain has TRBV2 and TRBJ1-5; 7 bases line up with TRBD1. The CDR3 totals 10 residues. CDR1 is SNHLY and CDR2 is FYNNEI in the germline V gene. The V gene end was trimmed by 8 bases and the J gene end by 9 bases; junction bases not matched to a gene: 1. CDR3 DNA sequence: TGTGCCAGCCCAGGGGGGCCCCAGCATTTT. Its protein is CASPGGPQHF. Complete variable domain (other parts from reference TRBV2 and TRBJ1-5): EPEVTQTPSHQVTQMGQEVILRCVPISNHLYFYWYRQILGQKVEFLVSFYNNEISEKSEIFDDQFSVERPDGSNFTLKIRSTKLEDSAMYFCASPGGPQHFGDGTRLSIL.

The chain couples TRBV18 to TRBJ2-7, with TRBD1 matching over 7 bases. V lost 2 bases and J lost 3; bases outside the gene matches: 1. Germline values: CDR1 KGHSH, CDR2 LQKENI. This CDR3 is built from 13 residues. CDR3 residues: CASSPGTVYEQYF. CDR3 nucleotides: TGTGCCAGCTCACCAGGGACAGTCTACGAGCAGTACTTC.

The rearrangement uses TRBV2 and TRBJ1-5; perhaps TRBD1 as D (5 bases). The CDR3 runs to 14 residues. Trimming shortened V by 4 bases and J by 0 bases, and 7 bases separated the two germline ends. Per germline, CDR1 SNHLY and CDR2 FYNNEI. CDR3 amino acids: CASSAGYSNQPQHF. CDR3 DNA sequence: TGTGCCAGCAGTGCAGGGTATAGCAATCAGCCCCAGCATTTT.

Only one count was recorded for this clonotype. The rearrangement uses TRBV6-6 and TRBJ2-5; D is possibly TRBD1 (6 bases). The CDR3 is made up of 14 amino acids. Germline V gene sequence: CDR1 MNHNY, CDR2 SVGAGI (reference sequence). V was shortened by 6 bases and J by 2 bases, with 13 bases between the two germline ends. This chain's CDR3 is CASRRTGIQETQYF. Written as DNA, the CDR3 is TGTGCCAGCAGACGCACAGGGATTCAAGAGACCCAGTACTTC.